One and the same sample provided the 24 T cell receptor beta chains below, sequenced in a study of T-cell reconstitution after alpha-beta-depleted transplantation in children. TCRbeta library preparation incorporated unique molecular identifiers. Each CDR3 protein is one row after TCRdb ran MiXCR on the PCR reads. Among 700,000 to 850,000 distinct CDR3 sequences listed, roughly 15% were seen once. The input for sequencing was PBMCs, mostly from graft donor cells, taken 360 days after TCRalphabeta/CD19-depleted stem cell transplant. Receptor source: a male patient between 5 and 17 years old who had a stem cell transplant for acute lymphoblastic leukemia, so the T cells may come from the graft donor.

This sequence joins TRBV25-1 and TRBJ1-5; D is undetermined. Per the germline V gene, CDR1 is MGHDK and CDR2 is SYGVNS. V lost 4 bases, J lost 4 bases, and 8 bases lay in between. This CDR3 spans 13 amino acids. CDR3 region: CASSAGRNQPQHF. The CDR3 nucleotides read TGTGCCAGCAGTGCGGGCCGGAATCAGCCCCAGCATTTT.

This clonotype was seen only a few times. The V and J genes are TRBV12-3 or TRBV12-4 and TRBJ2-2; D possibly corresponds to TRBD1 (5 bases). V was clipped by 3 bases and J by 6 bases, with 8 bases between them. This CDR3 has 13 residues. As DNA, the CDR3 is TGTGCCAGCAGTTTTTTCAGGGCCGGGGAGCTGTTTTTT. Its translation: CASSFFRAGELFF.

The V and J genes are TRBV10-3 and TRBJ1-5, with D unresolved. The V end was cut by 3 bases, the J end by 0 bases, with 6 bases between. Per germline, CDR1 ENHRY and CDR2 SYGVKD. The CDR3 contains 14 residues. For the CDR3, the DNA is TGTGCCATCAGTGATAAGGTTAGCAATCAGCCCCAGCATTTT. This translates into CAISDKVSNQPQHF.

This clonotype was found a few times. The chain uses TRBV27 and TRBJ2-7, with D tentatively TRBD2 (5 bases). V lost 0 bases to trimming and J lost 0 bases, with 9 bases between them. This CDR3 region has 15 residues. CDR1 and CDR2 from the germline V gene are MNHEY and SMNVEV (reference sequence). CDR3 protein: CASSLSIGLSYEQYF. The CDR3 DNA sequence: TGTGCCAGCAGTTTATCGATAGGACTCTCCTACGAGCAGTACTTC.

The chain recombines TRBV4-1 with TRBJ2-1; 10 nucleotides agree with TRBD2. The CDR3 runs to 13 residues. Germline V lookup: CDR1 MGHRA, CDR2 YSYEKL. With 3 bases clipped from V and 15 bases from J, the junction kept 8 bases outside the gene matches. CDR3 residues: CASSHPGTSEWFF. CDR3 nucleotides: TGCGCCAGCAGCCACCCCGGGACTAGCGAATGGTTCTTC.

The rearrangement links TRBV29-1 to TRBJ2-3; TRBD2 aligns across 7 bases. The V gene end was trimmed by 3 bases and the J gene end by 2 bases; junction bases not matched to a gene: 11. The CDR3 extends over 16 amino acids. CDR1 and CDR2 from the germline V gene are SQVTM and ANQGSEA. CDR3 DNA: TGCAGCGTTGAGGGACGGCAGGCGGGGGACACAGATACGCAGTATTTT. It is translated as CSVEGRQAGDTDTQYF.

This clonotype was observed a handful of times. The chain joins TRBV12-3 or TRBV12-4 to TRBJ2-5; 9 positions match TRBD2. V was clipped by 2 bases and J by 4 bases; unmatched bases: 11. The CDR3 loop spans 17 amino acids. CDR3 residues: CASSLMAGGTSGETQYF. The CDR3 DNA follows: TGTGCCAGCAGTTTAATGGCGGGAGGGACGAGCGGAGAGACCCAGTACTTC.

This clonotype has a handful of counts. The chain has TRBV3-1 and TRBJ2-1; TRBD2 matches at 10 bases. The CDR3 extends over 19 amino acids. V lost 0 bases, J lost 6 bases, and 14 bases stayed unmatched. The germline CDR1 and CDR2 sequences are LGHDT and YNNKEL (reference sequence). In DNA form, the CDR3 reads TGTGCCAGCAGCCAAGACCCTCTAGCGGGAGTTACAAGGGTCAATGAGCAGTTCTTC. Residues: CASSQDPLAGVTRVNEQFF.

The gene calls are TRBV11-2 and TRBJ2-1; 9 bases match TRBD2. V shed 5 bases, J shed 0 bases, and the junction held 17 bases outside the gene matches. Germline values: CDR1 SGHAT, CDR2 FQNNGV. The CDR3 extends over 20 amino acids. The CDR3 DNA follows: TGTGCCAGCAGCCCCCGTTTAGGTAGCGGGAGACGCAGCTCCTACAATGAGCAGTTCTTC. It specifies CASSPRLGSGRRSSYNEQFF. Full variable domain (outside the CDR3, taken from reference TRBV11-2 and TRBJ2-1): EAGVAQSPRYKIIEKRQSVAFWCNPISGHATLYWYQQILGQGPKLLIQFQNNGVVDDSQLPKDRFSAERLKGVDSTLKIQPAKLEDSAVYLCASSPRLGSGRRSSYNEQFFGPGTRLTVL.

This clonotype appeared many times. The rearrangement uses TRBV29-1 and TRBJ1-4; D may be TRBD1 (6 bases). V lost 5 bases, J lost 5 bases, and 12 bases lay in between. The CDR3 sequence is 13 residues long. Germline V gives CDR1 SQVTM, CDR2 ANQGSEA. The CDR3 loop reads CSVSGTSNEKLFF. CDR3 DNA: TGCAGCGTTTCCGGGACATCGAATGAAAAACTGTTTTTT.

This clonotype was observed at least ten times. The chain carries TRBV2 and TRBJ2-1; TRBD1 is a possible D gene (5 bases). The V end lost 4 bases, the J end lost 16 bases, and 17 bases lay between the germline ends. CDR3 length: 12 residues. Germline CDR1 SNHLY, CDR2 FYNNEI. CDR3 residues: CASSGTRVRSFF. The CDR3 bases are TGTGCCAGCAGTGGTACCAGGGTGAGAAGTTTCTTC.

The chain has TRBV5-6 and TRBJ2-5; tentative D call: TRBD1 (6 bases). The CDR3 length is 14 residues. Deletions cut 4 bases from V and 4 bases from J, with 14 bases between. Germline CDR1 reads SGHDT; CDR2 reads YYEEEE. The CDR3 loop reads CASSHRVWGETQYF. CDR3 in DNA: TGTGCCAGCAGCCACAGGGTTTGGGGAGAGACCCAGTACTTC.

There are a few counts of this clonotype. CDR3 nucleotide sequence: TGTGCCAGCAGTTTACAGGGCTGGCCCTACGAGCAGTACTTC. This translates into CASSLQGWPYEQYF. The chain combines TRBV27 with TRBJ2-7; D might be TRBD1 (5 bases). This CDR3 has 14 amino acids. The germline gives CDR1 MNHEY, CDR2 SMNVEV (reference sequence). Deletions cut 2 bases from V and 2 bases from J, with 10 bases between.

This clonotype was found a few times. The J gene is TRBJ2-5, the V gene TRBV14; D is undetermined. CDR1 is SGHDN and CDR2 is FVKESK in the germline V gene. The CDR3 runs to 15 residues. V was pared by 3 bases and J by 1 base, with 12 bases between. The CDR3: CASSHGRVFQETQYF. The CDR3 nucleotides are TGTGCCAGCAGCCACGGAAGAGTATTCCAAGAGACCCAGTACTTC.

In this sample, this clonotype turned up a few times. The chain links TRBV18 to TRBJ2-2, with D possibly being TRBD1 (5 bases). The germline V gene has CDR1 KGHSH and CDR2 LQKENI. The CDR3 spans 15 residues. V lost 2 bases and J 5 bases, leaving 12 bases between the germline ends. DNA of the CDR3: TGTGCCAGCTCACCAAGCCAGGGAAGGACCGGGGAGCTGTTTTTT. Amino acid sequence: CASSPSQGRTGELFF.

The chain has TRBV2 and TRBJ2-3, with no clear D. The CDR3 has 14 residues. The germline V gene has CDR1 SNHLY and CDR2 FYNNEI. V lost 7 bases to trimming and J lost 2 bases, with 13 bases between them. The CDR3 is CASKEGFVTDTQYF. The CDR3 nucleotides read TGTGCCAGCAAAGAAGGGTTTGTCACAGATACGCAGTATTTT.

This clonotype was seen more than once but under ten times. The V call is TRBV9, the J call TRBJ1-3; TRBD1 aligns across 7 bases. CDR1 and CDR2 (germline): SGDLS, YYNGEE. V trimming: 3 bases; J trimming: 3 bases; junction bases outside the gene matches: 6. The CDR3 has 15 amino acids. Here the CDR3 DNA reads TGTGCCAGCAGCGGGACGACAGGGTATGGAAACACCATATATTTT. As protein: CASSGTTGYGNTIYF.

V gene TRBV12-3 or TRBV12-4 combines with J gene TRBJ2-7; D may be TRBD1 (6 bases). The V end lost 1 base, the J end lost 12 bases, and 10 bases lay between the germline ends. CDR3 length equals 11 residues. CDR3 DNA sequence: TGTGCCAGCAGTTTAGGAGACAGGTGGTACTTC. The encoded protein is CASSLGDRWYF.

This clonotype occurred a few times. This chain joins TRBV9 and TRBJ1-5; the match to TRBD1 covers 10 bases. The CDR3 covers 15 residues. The J segment lost 8 bases and the V segment lost 4 bases, leaving 9 bases of the junction unmatched. CDR1 is SGDLS and CDR2 is YYNGEE in the germline V gene. The CDR3 DNA reads as TGTGCCAGCAGCTATCAGGGACAGGGGTTCGAGCCCCAGCATTTT. Amino acids: CASSYQGQGFEPQHF.

This clonotype was observed a handful of times. Mismatch with germline at one junction end may stem from a read error. The rearrangement joins TRBV27 to TRBJ2-4, with D unresolved. CDR3 size: 12 residues. CDR1 and CDR2 (germline): MNHEY, SMNVEV (reference sequence). Written as DNA, the CDR3 is TGTGCCAGCAGTCTTCCGGCAGGAAGTCTTTTCTTC. Protein product: CASSLPAGSLFF.

The V call is TRBV20-1, the J call TRBJ1-5; D is undetermined. Per the germline V gene, CDR1 is DFQATT and CDR2 is SNEGSKA (reference sequence). Between the trimmed V and J ends, which lost 3 bases and 6 bases, there was a span of 18 bases. The CDR3 is 15 amino acids. The CDR3 sequence: CSASMVAGLGQPQHF. Written as DNA, the CDR3 is TGCAGTGCTAGTATGGTCGCGGGTTTGGGTCAGCCCCAGCATTTT.

The V call is TRBV20-1, the J call TRBJ2-7; D is unresolved. This CDR3 has 13 residues. The germline V and J ends were trimmed by 4 bases and 6 bases, with 16 bases remaining between them. Germline V gene lookup returns CDR1 DFQATT and CDR2 SNEGSKA (reference sequence). Written as DNA, the CDR3 is TGCAGTGCTAAGGTGCATCAAGTAAGCGAGCAGTACTTC. The encoded protein is CSAKVHQVSEQYF.

In DNA form, the CDR3 reads TGCGCCAGCAGCCTGGCGGACAGGGGCCATGAGCAGTTCTTC. As protein: CASSLADRGHEQFF. V usage is TRBV5-1 and J usage is TRBJ2-1; 9 bases align to TRBD1. This CDR3 contains 14 residues. Unmatched junction bases numbered 7, after V lost 4 bases and J lost 8 bases. Looked up from germline, CDR1 is SGHRS and CDR2 is YFSETQ.

The chain uses TRBV7-9 and TRBJ2-7, with 9 positions matching TRBD2. CDR1 is SEHNR, CDR2 FQNEAQ, per germline (reference sequence). V trimming: 2 bases; J trimming: 5 bases; junction bases outside the gene matches: 4. The CDR3 is 14 residues long. The CDR3 protein is CASSLLGTSNEQYF. In nucleotides, the CDR3 is TGTGCCAGCAGCTTATTAGGGACTAGCAACGAGCAGTACTTC.